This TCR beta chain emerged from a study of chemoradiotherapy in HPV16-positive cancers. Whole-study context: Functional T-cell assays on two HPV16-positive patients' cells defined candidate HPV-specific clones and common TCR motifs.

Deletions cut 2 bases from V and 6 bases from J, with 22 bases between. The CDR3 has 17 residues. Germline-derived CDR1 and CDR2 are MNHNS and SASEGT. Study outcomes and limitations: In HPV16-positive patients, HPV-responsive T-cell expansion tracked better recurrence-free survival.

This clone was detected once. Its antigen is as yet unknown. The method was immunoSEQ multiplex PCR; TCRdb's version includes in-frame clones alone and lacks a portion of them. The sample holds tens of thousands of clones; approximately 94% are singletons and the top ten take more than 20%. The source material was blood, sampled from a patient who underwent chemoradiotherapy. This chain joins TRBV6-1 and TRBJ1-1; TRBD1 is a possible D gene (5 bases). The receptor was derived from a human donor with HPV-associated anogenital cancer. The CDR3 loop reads CASSELMTGSGYAEAFF. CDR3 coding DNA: TGTGCCAGCAGTGAATTAATGACGGGTTCAGGGTACGCTGAAGCTTTCTTT.